Listed here are 27 T cell receptor beta chains from one sample, sequenced in a study of metastatic and nonmetastatic thyroid tumors (TCRdb year 2020). Receptors were amplified or captured by PCR. The instrument was an Illumina HiSeq 4000. The public reads were reanalyzed by TCRdb: fastp trimming at Q25, MiXCR alignment, in-frame beta chains only. This sample gives about 38,000 clones in total; around half of them show up just once. The biggest ten clones account for approximately 25% of the sample. No patient had received any treatment before thyroid surgery. The sequenced material came from tumor tissue. The receptors come from a male donor with papillary thyroid cancer or a benign thyroid nodule (not recorded which). Some clones in this sample may be carry-over from other donors' samples.

This clone was detected only a few times. The chain couples TRBV3-1 to TRBJ1-2; possible D gene TRBD1, 6 bases. Germline values: CDR1 LGHDT, CDR2 YNNKEL (reference sequence). Between the trimmed V and J ends, which lost 0 bases and 4 bases, there was a span of 12 bases. CDR3 length: 15 residues. Here the CDR3 DNA reads TGTGCCAGCAGCCAAGACTGGGGGCGCAGCTATGGCTACACCTTC. Translated, it gives CASSQDWGRSYGYTF.

This rearrangement joins TRBV12-3 or TRBV12-4 to TRBJ2-3; D may match TRBD1 or TRBD2 (5 bases each). Trimming removed 5 bases at V and 0 bases at J, with 18 bases between. This CDR3 is 17 amino acids long. The CDR3 DNA follows: TGTGCCAGCAGTACCGCCCCTCGGGGCGGGAGCACAGATACGCAGTATTTT. Protein product: CASSTAPRGGSTDTQYF.

This chain joins TRBV30 and TRBJ2-3; tentative D call: TRBD1 (5 bases). Trimming took off 1 base at V and 6 bases at J, with 5 bases between the two ends. Germline CDR1 reads GTSNPN; CDR2 reads SVGIG (reference sequence). CDR3 length: 11 amino acids. The CDR3 DNA follows: TGTGCCTGGAGTGAGGGGGATACGCAGTATTTT. Its protein product is CAWSEGDTQYF.

This chain uses TRBV20-1 with TRBJ1-1, with D uncertain. Germline CDR1 reads DFQATT; CDR2 reads SNEGSKA (reference sequence). The V end was cut by 3 bases, the J end by 4 bases, with 18 bases between. This CDR3 is 15 amino acids long. The CDR3 protein is CSARTSGPWVTEAFF. The CDR3 region has the DNA TGCAGTGCTAGGACCTCGGGCCCCTGGGTCACTGAAGCTTTCTTT.

This clone was found a few times. DNA of the CDR3: TGTGCCAGCACCCTGGGGGGGCTGGCCACCGGGGAGCTGTTTTTT. This sequence encodes CASTLGGLATGELFF. This chain joins TRBV7-3 and TRBJ2-2, with TRBD2 as a possible D gene (7 bases). V was shortened by 7 bases and J by 4 bases, with 16 bases between the two germline ends. The CDR3 sequence is 15 residues long. Germline-derived CDR1 and CDR2 are SGHTA and FQGTGA. Drawing the rest from reference TRBV7-3 and TRBJ2-2, the complete variable domain is GAGVSQTPSNKVTEKGKYVELRCDPISGHTALYWYRQSLGQGPEFLIYFQGTGAADDSGLPNDRFFAVRPEGSVSTLKIQRTERGDSAVYLCASTLGGLATGELFFGEGSRLTVL.

Only a few counts were recorded for this clone. The gene calls are TRBV5-1 and TRBJ2-2, with 7 positions matching TRBD1. V lost 0 bases and J lost 0; bases outside the gene matches: 2. The CDR3 has 16 residues. Germline lookup yields CDR1 SGHRS and CDR2 YFSETQ. The CDR3: CASSLGQGTNTGELFF. CDR3 in DNA: TGCGCCAGCAGCTTGGGACAGGGAACGAACACCGGGGAGCTGTTTTTT.

CDR3 protein: CASSTRDRQRNTEAFF. The CDR3 bases are TGTGCCAGCAGTACCAGGGACAGACAGAGGAACACTGAAGCTTTCTTT. The chain combines TRBV28 with TRBJ1-1; 7 positions match TRBD1. This CDR3 region has 16 residues. The junction had 10 bases not matched to a gene; V was cut back by 5 bases and J by 1 base. CDR1 MDHEN and CDR2 SYDVKM come from the germline V gene.

This clone was recorded only once. This chain links TRBV20-1 with TRBJ2-7; D may match TRBD1 or TRBD2 (5 bases each). CDR3 length: 13 amino acids. The germline CDR1 and CDR2 sequences are DFQATT and SNEGSKA (reference sequence). V lost 6 bases and J 3 bases, leaving 15 bases between the germline ends. The CDR3 region is CSANGAKDYEQYF. CDR3 nucleotide sequence: TGCAGTGCGAACGGGGCGAAAGACTACGAGCAGTACTTC.

The rearrangement joins TRBV4-3 to TRBJ2-7, with TRBD1 matching over 10 bases. The CDR3 spans 16 residues. CDR1 LGHNA and CDR2 YSLEER come from the germline V gene. V was pared by 1 base and J by 0 bases, with 3 bases of the junction left unmatched. This chain's CDR3 is CASSQGGTGDSYEQYF. Written as DNA, the CDR3 is TGCGCCAGCAGCCAAGGGGGGACAGGGGACTCCTACGAGCAGTACTTC.

In its sample, this clone ranks as medium-sized. The chain combines TRBV19 with TRBJ1-4; maybe TRBD1 (5 bases). The germline CDR1 and CDR2 sequences are LNHDA and SQIVND (reference sequence). V was shortened by 4 bases and J by 8 bases, with 23 bases between the two germline ends. The CDR3 totals 17 residues. The CDR3 DNA is TGTGCCAGTAGTAATGGAAGGGGAGGAATGGATTTCGAAAAACTGTTTTTT. This gives the protein CASSNGRGGMDFEKLFF. Full variable domain (missing parts from reference TRBV19 and TRBJ1-4): DGGITQSPKYLFRKEGQNVTLSCEQNLNHDAMYWYRQDPGQGLRLIYYSQIVNDFQKGDIAEGYSVSREKKESFPLTVTSAQKNPTAFYLCASSNGRGGMDFEKLFFGSGTQLSVL.

This clone appeared a few times. The V gene is TRBV3-1, the J gene TRBJ2-7; no definite D call. CDR1 and CDR2 from the germline V gene are LGHDT and YNNKEL (reference sequence). The germline V and J ends were trimmed by 0 bases and 4 bases, with 4 bases remaining between them. This CDR3 comprises 12 residues. CDR3 coding DNA: TGTGCCAGCAGCCAAGATCAATACGAGCAGTACTTC. This translates into CASSQDQYEQYF.

The chain combines TRBV4-2 with TRBJ2-7, with 9 bases that match TRBD1. The CDR3 spans 15 residues. J was trimmed by 2 bases and V by 0 bases; bases with no gene match: 2. Germline assignment: CDR1 LGHNA and CDR2 YNFKEQ. Here the CDR3 DNA reads TGTGCCAGCAGCCAAGAGGGACAGGGCCCCTACGAGCAGTACTTC. As protein: CASSQEGQGPYEQYF.

This chain links TRBV11-2 with TRBJ1-4; perhaps TRBD1 as D (5 bases). The CDR3 sequence is 15 residues long. Trimming pared 1 base from V and 6 bases from J, leaving 12 bases between. Germline V gene data show CDR1 as SGHAT and CDR2 as FQNNGV. CDR3 loop: CASSLVGTGDEKLFF. In DNA, the CDR3 is TGTGCCAGCAGCTTAGTGGGGACGGGAGATGAAAAACTGTTTTTT.

The table lists this clone with a few counts. The chain uses TRBV24-1 and TRBJ2-3, with no clear D. This CDR3 has 15 residues. Per the germline V gene, CDR1 is KGHDR and CDR2 is SFDVKD. Trimming took 2 bases from V and 4 from J, leaving 12 bases between them. The CDR3 loop reads CATSDSRSLADTQYF. CDR3 in DNA: TGTGCCACCAGTGATTCCCGCTCTCTCGCAGATACGCAGTATTTT.

The chain recombines TRBV11-2 with TRBJ2-7; D not certain. Germline loops: CDR1 SGHAT, CDR2 FQNNGV. The CDR3 extends over 14 amino acids. The V and J ends lost 5 bases and 7 bases respectively, with 18 bases between them. The CDR3 is CASSTGLLKGEQYF. The DNA for the CDR3 is TGTGCCAGCAGCACGGGCCTACTGAAAGGGGAGCAGTACTTC. The complete variable domain, with remaining parts taken from reference TRBV11-2 and TRBJ2-7, reads EAGVAQSPRYKIIEKRQSVAFWCNPISGHATLYWYQQILGQGPKLLIQFQNNGVVDDSQLPKDRFSAERLKGVDSTLKIQPAKLEDSAVYLCASSTGLLKGEQYFGPGTRLTVT.

The chain links TRBV24-1 to TRBJ2-2, with 9 nucleotides matching TRBD1. After removal of 3 bases from V and 7 bases from J, the junction contained 17 bases not matched to a gene. Germline V CDR1 and CDR2: KGHDR, SFDVKD. CDR3 length: 19 amino acids. CDR3 residues: CATSDRPIHRQGVDGELFF. CDR3 nucleotide sequence: TGTGCCACCAGTGATCGGCCGATACATAGACAGGGGGTAGACGGGGAGCTGTTTTTT.

This clone was seen a handful of times. This chain connects TRBV5-5 to TRBJ1-1; D call uncertain. This CDR3 spans 14 amino acids. Germline V lookup: CDR1 SGHKS, CDR2 YYEKEE (reference sequence). V lost 4 bases, J lost 1 base, and 11 bases lay in between. CDR3 nucleotides: TGTGCCAGCAGCCTAACCGACGGGAACACTGAAGCTTTCTTT. This sequence encodes CASSLTDGNTEAFF.

This chain connects TRBV6-1 to TRBJ2-5; 8 positions agree with TRBD2. Germline V gene data show CDR1 as MNHNS and CDR2 as SASEGT. The CDR3 spans 16 residues. V lost 6 bases and J lost 5; bases outside the gene matches: 14. The CDR3 spells CASRGAGTRGLETQYF. CDR3 coding DNA: TGTGCCAGCAGAGGGGCCGGGACTAGGGGCCTCGAGACCCAGTACTTC.

This rearrangement joins TRBV7-3 to TRBJ2-2; D possibly corresponds to TRBD1 (5 bases). Germline V CDR1 and CDR2: SGHTA, FQGTGA. V lost 4 bases, J lost 1 base, and 10 bases lay in between. The CDR3 sequence is 15 residues long. CDR3 loop: CASSSQTGNTGELFF. CDR3 in DNA: TGTGCCAGCAGCTCCCAAACAGGGAACACCGGGGAGCTGTTTTTT.

In DNA, the CDR3 is TGTGCCAGCAGCTTGCGGTCCTATGGGGGCTCTGGCTATGGCTACACCTTC. Translating gives CASSLRSYGGSGYGYTF. The chain couples TRBV5-6 to TRBJ1-2; D possibly corresponds to TRBD1 (6 bases). This CDR3 has 17 amino acids. V was pared by 1 base and J by 4 bases, with 20 bases between. Looked up from germline, CDR1 is SGHDT and CDR2 is YYEEEE.

This chain uses TRBV7-8 with TRBJ2-3; the match to TRBD2 covers 8 bases. The CDR3 extends over 14 amino acids. Germline V gene data show CDR1 as SGHVS and CDR2 as FQNEAQ. V was clipped by 2 bases and J by 4 bases; unmatched bases: 2. As DNA, the CDR3 is TGTGCCAGCAGCTTAACTAGCGGCGCAGATACGCAGTATTTT. Translation gives CASSLTSGADTQYF. Looking up the rest from reference TRBV7-8 and TRBJ2-3 gives the full variable domain: GAGVSQSPRYKVAKRGQDVALRCDPISGHVSLFWYQQALGQGPEFLTYFQNEAQLDKSGLPSDRFFAERPEGSVSTLKIQRTQQEDSAVYLCASSLTSGADTQYFGPGTRLTVL.

This chain links TRBV20-1 with TRBJ2-1; a possible D gene is TRBD1 (5 bases). CDR3 length: 16 amino acids. Germline V lookup: CDR1 DFQATT, CDR2 SNEGSKA (reference sequence). V was pared by 1 base and J by 3 bases, with 16 bases between. CDR3 nucleotides: TGCAGTGCTAGAGGGCGCTTGGACACTCTCTACAATGAGCAGTTCTTC. Translation gives CSARGRLDTLYNEQFF.

The count of this clone is one. V gene TRBV11-3 combines with J gene TRBJ2-6; D uncertain. The V end lost 0 bases, the J end lost 0 bases, and 6 bases lay between the germline ends. The CDR3 consists of 16 residues. CDR1 is SGHNT, CDR2 YENEEA, per germline. CDR3 loop: CASSLDSHSGANVLTF. In DNA, the CDR3 is TGTGCCAGCAGCTTAGACAGCCACTCTGGGGCCAACGTCCTGACTTTC.

The rearrangement uses TRBV13 and TRBJ2-3; no reliable D call. Trimming pared 5 bases from V and 0 bases from J, leaving 15 bases between. Germline CDR1 PRHDT, CDR2 FYEKMQ (reference sequence). The CDR3 length is 16 residues. For the CDR3, the DNA is TGTGCCAGCAGCCGTACAACACACCTAAGCACAGATACGCAGTATTTT. This gives the protein CASSRTTHLSTDTQYF. Full variable domain (outside the CDR3, taken from reference TRBV13 and TRBJ2-3): AAGVIQSPRHLIKEKRETATLKCYPIPRHDTVYWYQQGPGQDPQFLISFYEKMQSDKGSIPDRFSAQQFSDYHSELNMSSLELGDSALYFCASSRTTHLSTDTQYFGPGTRLTVL.

This chain joins TRBV3-1 and TRBJ2-1; TRBD2 might be the D (6 bases). The CDR3 sequence is 16 residues long. Germline V gene data show CDR1 as LGHDT and CDR2 as YNNKEL (reference sequence). The V gene lost 1 base and the J gene lost 7 bases, with 17 bases spanning the gap. The CDR3 reads CASSQVLASERNEQFF. The CDR3 DNA is TGTGCCAGCAGCCAAGTTTTGGCTAGCGAAAGGAATGAGCAGTTCTTC.

This clone has more than one count but fewer than ten. The chain recombines TRBV6-5 with TRBJ1-2; a possible D gene is TRBD1 (5 bases). Germline V gives CDR1 MNHEY, CDR2 SVGAGI. Trimming shortened V by 2 bases and J by 4 bases, and 14 bases separated the two germline ends. The length of the CDR3 is 15 residues. The CDR3 spells CASSYRRQDTYGYTF. DNA of the CDR3: TGTGCCAGCAGTTACCGCCGCCAGGACACCTATGGCTACACCTTC.

J is TRBJ2-1 and V is TRBV11-2; TRBD1 agrees at 10 bases. Trimming cost V 5 bases and J 4 bases; bases outside gene matches: 8. Germline V lookup: CDR1 SGHAT, CDR2 FQNNGV. This CDR3 is built from 16 residues. CDR3 DNA: TGTGCCAGCAGCACCCTCCGGGACAGGGGTTACAATGAGCAGTTCTTC. Its protein product is CASSTLRDRGYNEQFF.